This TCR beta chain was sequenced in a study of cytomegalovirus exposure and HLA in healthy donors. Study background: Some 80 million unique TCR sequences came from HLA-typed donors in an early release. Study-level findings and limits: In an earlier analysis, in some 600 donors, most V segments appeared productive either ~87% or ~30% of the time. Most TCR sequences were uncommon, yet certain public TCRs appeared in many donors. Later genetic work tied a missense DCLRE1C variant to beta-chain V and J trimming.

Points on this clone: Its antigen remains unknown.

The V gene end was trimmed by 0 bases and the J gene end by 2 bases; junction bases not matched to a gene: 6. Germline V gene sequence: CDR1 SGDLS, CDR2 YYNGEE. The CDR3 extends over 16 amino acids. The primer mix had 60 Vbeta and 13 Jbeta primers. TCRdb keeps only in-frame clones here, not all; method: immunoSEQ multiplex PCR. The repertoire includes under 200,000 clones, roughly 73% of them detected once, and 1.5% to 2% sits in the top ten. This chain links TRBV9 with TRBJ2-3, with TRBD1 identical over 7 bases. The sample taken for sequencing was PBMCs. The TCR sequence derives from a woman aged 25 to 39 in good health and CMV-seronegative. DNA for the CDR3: TGTGCCAGCAGCGTAGCTTCGGGACAGATCACAGATACGCAGTATTTT. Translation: CASSVASGQITDTQYF.